This entry concerns a single T cell receptor (beta chain). What it recognizes is unknown. This specimen belongs to a study of cytomegalovirus exposure and HLA in healthy donors. General study points: It was likely that a cluster of highly shared sequence variants was a sequencing artifact.

PCR amplification relied on 60 Vbeta primers (plus 13 Jbeta primers). Profiled with immunoSEQ multiplex PCR; TCRdb holds only in-frame clones, not every one. In the table there are 100,000 or so clones, under 85% of which are singletons. The sequenced sample consisted of PBMCs. The origin of this receptor is a man in his forties or fifties in good health and CMV-seronegative.

CDR3 in DNA: TGTGCCAGCAGCTCCTGGGACAGGCCTTTCTTT. This sequence encodes CASSSWDRPFF. The chain joins TRBV7-8 to TRBJ1-1, with 8 bases matching TRBD1. Germline V gene lookup returns CDR1 SGHVS and CDR2 FQNEAQ. J lost 12 bases, V lost 4 bases, and 4 bases had no gene match. The CDR3 runs 11 residues.